This TCR beta chain was identified in a study of a mutant IDH1 vaccine in newly diagnosed glioma. Whole-study findings and limits: Among patients, nearly 95% showed immune responses induced by the vaccine.

The method was immunoSEQ multiplex PCR; TCRdb's version includes in-frame clones alone and lacks a portion of them. The sample shows more than 20,000 clones, over 75% of them seen only once. The CDR3 is 15 residues long. Trimming shortened V by 6 bases and J by 4 bases, and 16 bases separated the two germline ends. Germline V gene data show CDR1 as MNHEY and CDR2 as SVGAGI. Described time point: baseline, week 1 (first vaccination visit). Treatment meaning: pre-vaccination baseline after standard-of-care therapy. A note on this clone: Its target is unknown.

This clonotype originated in a man in his forties with glioma. The chain recombines TRBV6-5 with TRBJ1-5, with D possibly matching TRBD1 (5 bases). The material sequenced was PBMCs, taken from a glioma patient treated with radiotherapy, temozolomide or both. The DNA of the CDR3 is TGTGCCAGCAGGGACCTGGGACGGCAAAATCAGCCCCAGCATTTT. Its translation: CASRDLGRQNQPQHF.